Following are 29 T cell receptor beta chains from one sample sequenced in a study of T cells in Graves' hyperthyroidism and ophthalmopathy. RNA transcripts gave rise to amplified TCR beta CDR3 regions. The HTBI primer set was used in a first-round RT-PCR of the TCR CDR3. In TCRdb, the multiplex PCR reads were re-called with MiXCR into one record per CDR3 protein. The sample includes 400,000 to 450,000 distinct CDR3 sequences, around 15% of them seen just once. The sample consisted of blood. Source of these receptors: a man aged 18 to 29 with Graves' ophthalmopathy.

The table lists this clonotype with many counts. This rearrangement joins TRBV19 to TRBJ1-2; tentative D call: TRBD1 (6 bases). V lost 5 bases and J 2 bases, leaving 15 bases between the germline ends. Germline CDR1 reads LNHDA; CDR2 reads SQIVND (reference sequence). CDR3 length: 15 amino acids. The CDR3 is CASSPRDTYNYGYTF. CDR3 nucleotide sequence: TGTGCCAGTAGTCCCCGGGACACCTACAACTATGGCTACACCTTC.

This clonotype was counted at least ten times. V gene TRBV12-3 or TRBV12-4 combines with J gene TRBJ2-1; D call uncertain. V lost 5 bases, J lost 4 bases, and 9 bases lay in between. The CDR3 has 13 amino acids. The CDR3 sequence is CASSPSIYNEQFF. The CDR3 bases are TGTGCCAGCAGTCCCTCGATATACAATGAGCAGTTCTTC.

V and J are TRBV4-2 and TRBJ2-7, with TRBD2 as a possible D gene (5 bases). This CDR3 has 15 amino acids. Germline-derived CDR1 and CDR2 are LGHNA and YNFKEQ. V shed 1 base and J shed 3 bases, with 13 bases lying between them. The CDR3 loop reads CASSQGGSLNYEQYF. The CDR3 nucleotides are TGTGCCAGCAGCCAAGGTGGGAGTCTCAACTACGAGCAGTACTTC.

This clonotype was seen many times. The rearrangement uses TRBV6-1 and TRBJ2-1; D unresolved. CDR3 length equals 12 residues. Germline CDR1 MNHNS, CDR2 SASEGT. V lost 3 bases and J 3 bases, leaving 3 bases between the germline ends. The CDR3 protein is CASSESYNEQFF. CDR3 in DNA: TGTGCCAGCAGTGAGAGCTACAATGAGCAGTTCTTC.

This clonotype was seen repeatedly, ten times or more. The chain employs TRBV5-1 and TRBJ2-1; D is uncertain. The germline gives CDR1 SGHRS, CDR2 YFSETQ. Trimming removed 4 bases at V and 0 bases at J, with 14 bases between. The CDR3 extends over 16 amino acids. CDR3 bases: TGCGCCAGCAGCCTCTCGGACGGCCTCTCCTACAATGAGCAGTTCTTC. This encodes CASSLSDGLSYNEQFF. Supplemented by reference TRBV5-1 and TRBJ2-1, the full variable domain reads KAGVTQTPRYLIKTRGQQVTLSCSPISGHRSVSWYQQTPGQGLQFLFEYFSETQRNKGNFPGRFSGRQFSNSRSEMNVSTLELGDSALYLCASSLSDGLSYNEQFFGPGTRLTVL.

This clonotype was detected a few times. The chain combines TRBV5-1 with TRBJ2-7, with D possibly being TRBD1 (6 bases). Germline CDR1 and CDR2: SGHRS and YFSETQ. Trimming removed 0 bases at V and 9 bases at J, with 13 bases between. The CDR3 sequence is 13 residues long. The CDR3 region has the DNA TGCGCCAGCAGCTTGGTGGGGGCAGGGTGGCAGTACTTC. It encodes CASSLVGAGWQYF.

This clonotype was counted many times. The chain combines TRBV3-1 with TRBJ2-1, with D perhaps TRBD1 (5 bases). Germline V gene lookup returns CDR1 LGHDT and CDR2 YNNKEL (reference sequence). The CDR3 has 17 residues. Trimming stripped 3 bases from V and 12 bases from J, with 27 bases between. CDR3 amino acids: CASSHPIWGTTPMVQFF. The DNA for the CDR3 is TGTGCCAGCAGCCATCCTATATGGGGCACTACCCCAATGGTGCAGTTCTTC.

The V call is TRBV29-1, the J call TRBJ1-2, with TRBD1 matching 9 bases. The CDR3 contains 12 residues. Germline-derived CDR1 and CDR2 are SQVTM and ANQGSEA. Unmatched junction bases numbered 4, after V lost 6 bases and J lost 5 bases. CDR3 nucleotide sequence: TGCAGCGTAGAGACAGGGGGGTATGGCTACACCTTC. Translating gives CSVETGGYGYTF.

The chain links TRBV30 to TRBJ2-7, with D uncertain. CDR1 and CDR2 (germline): GTSNPN, SVGIG (reference sequence). This CDR3 has 11 amino acids. V was shortened by 3 bases and J by 7 bases, with 10 bases between the two germline ends. The CDR3 region has the DNA TGTGCCTGGAGGGGATACAATGAGCAGTACTTC. Translation gives CAWRGYNEQYF.

There are many counts of this clonotype. The rearrangement uses TRBV10-3 and TRBJ2-1; 16 positions match TRBD2. Unmatched junction bases numbered 5, after V lost 6 bases and J lost 6 bases. The CDR3 is made up of 16 amino acids. Germline V gene data show CDR1 as ENHRY and CDR2 as SYGVKD. This CDR3 is CAIRMGLAGGVNEQFF. In DNA, the CDR3 is TGTGCCATCAGGATGGGACTAGCGGGAGGGGTCAATGAGCAGTTCTTC.

This chain connects TRBV20-1 to TRBJ1-2; D call uncertain. The germline CDR1 and CDR2 sequences are DFQATT and SNEGSKA (reference sequence). This CDR3 has 11 residues. The V end was cut by 2 bases, the J end by 6 bases, with 7 bases between. CDR3 region: CSARRLHGYTF. In DNA, the CDR3 is TGCAGTGCTAGACGGCTTCATGGCTACACCTTC.

This clonotype has at least ten counts. The V gene is TRBV5-1, the J gene TRBJ2-7; TRBD1 matches at 8 bases. V was pared by 2 bases and J by 2 bases, with 6 bases of the junction left unmatched. The CDR3 is 15 residues long. Germline CDR1 is SGHRS and CDR2 is YFSETQ. The chain's CDR3 is CASSLGTGDPYEQYF. The CDR3, as DNA: TGCGCCAGCAGCTTAGGGACAGGTGACCCCTACGAGCAGTACTTC.

The chain has TRBV6-1 and TRBJ1-5, with TRBD1 matching over 8 bases. CDR1 and CDR2 from the germline V gene are MNHNS and SASEGT. The CDR3 is made up of 15 amino acids. The junction had 7 bases not matched to a gene; V was cut back by 6 bases and J by 3 bases. CDR3 in amino acids: CASSPRTGPNQPQHF. For the CDR3, the DNA is TGTGCCAGCAGCCCCCGGACAGGGCCCAATCAGCCCCAGCATTTT.

The chain is built from TRBV2 and TRBJ2-1; no reliable D call. CDR3 length: 13 residues. CDR1 SNHLY and CDR2 FYNNEI come from the germline V gene. Trimming left V 5 bases short and J 10 bases short, with 15 bases between. CDR3 DNA sequence: TGTGCCAGCAGTTCGGGCAGGTTCTACGAGCAGTTCTTC. This translates into CASSSGRFYEQFF. Filled out from reference TRBV2 and TRBJ2-1, the complete variable domain reads EPEVTQTPSHQVTQMGQEVILRCVPISNHLYFYWYRQILGQKVEFLVSFYNNEISEKSEIFDDQFSVERPDGSNFTLKIRSTKLEDSAMYFCASSSGRFYEQFFGPGTRLTVL.

There are many counts of this clonotype. The chain joins TRBV20-1 to TRBJ2-7; 7 positions match TRBD2. Per the germline V gene, CDR1 is DFQATT and CDR2 is SNEGSKA (reference sequence). J was trimmed by 2 bases and V by 7 bases; bases with no gene match: 8. The CDR3 totals 13 residues. CDR3 loop: CSVTRDYAYEQYF. The CDR3 region has the DNA TGCAGTGTCACCCGGGACTACGCCTACGAGCAGTACTTC.

J is TRBJ1-5 and V is TRBV27; TRBD1 agrees at 8 bases. Unmatched junction bases numbered 3, after V lost 0 bases and J lost 5 bases. Germline CDR1 and CDR2: MNHEY and SMNVEV (reference sequence). The length of the CDR3 is 15 residues. CDR3 loop: CASSLSRTGHQPQHF. The DNA of the CDR3 is TGTGCCAGCAGTTTATCCAGGACAGGGCATCAGCCCCAGCATTTT.

This clonotype was detected ten times or more. The chain links TRBV10-2 to TRBJ2-2, with a weak D call TRBD2 (6 bases). The CDR3 totals 15 residues. With 8 bases removed from V and 5 bases from J, the gap between germline ends came to 18 bases. From germline, CDR1 is WSHSY and CDR2 SAAADI. CDR3 nucleotide sequence: TGCGCCAGCTCCGAGTGGGGTCGGGGGACCGGGGAGCTGTTTTTT. It specifies CASSEWGRGTGELFF.

This clonotype showed up many times. The chain has TRBV7-9 and TRBJ1-1, with D possibly matching TRBD1 (5 bases). From germline, CDR1 is SEHNR and CDR2 FQNEAQ (reference sequence). The CDR3 sequence is 15 residues long. With 5 bases removed from V and 5 bases from J, the gap between germline ends came to 18 bases. The CDR3 bases are TGTGCCAGCAGCCCTAAGGGGAGGGATTTGACTGAAGCTTTCTTT. Translation gives CASSPKGRDLTEAFF.

The chain has TRBV7-9 and TRBJ1-1; weak D call: TRBD1 (5 bases). Germline V gene data show CDR1 as SEHNR and CDR2 as FQNEAQ (reference sequence). Trimming pared 8 bases from V and 7 bases from J, leaving 23 bases between. This CDR3 region has 15 residues. The CDR3 DNA sequence: TGTGCCAGCTTGGGGCGAAAAGAAACCTCCGGTGAAGCTTTCTTT. Its translation: CASLGRKETSGEAFF.

The table lists this clonotype with a few counts. The rearrangement uses TRBV29-1 and TRBJ1-3; D uncertain. V was shortened by 4 bases and J by 0 bases, with 4 bases between the two germline ends. The CDR3 contains 12 residues. CDR1 is SQVTM, CDR2 ANQGSEA, per germline. The DNA of the CDR3 is TGCAGCGTTGGTAGCTCTGGAAACACCATATATTTT. Translating it yields CSVGSSGNTIYF.

This clonotype was counted at least ten times. The rearrangement joins TRBV12-3 or TRBV12-4 to TRBJ1-2, with 9 nucleotides matching TRBD1. The CDR3 spans 15 residues. Germline trimming cut 6 bases from V and 6 bases from J; bases unmatched to any gene: 11. The CDR3 sequence: CASRSAGTGNDGYTF. The CDR3 nucleotides are TGTGCCAGCAGATCCGCCGGGACAGGGAACGATGGCTACACCTTC.

The chain is built from TRBV12-3 or TRBV12-4 and TRBJ1-3, with 10 bases lining up with TRBD1. V lost 6 bases and J lost 7; bases outside the gene matches: 9. This CDR3 is built from 15 residues. This CDR3 is CASSSTWTGGNTIYF. The CDR3 nucleotides read TGTGCCAGCAGCTCCACCTGGACAGGGGGGAACACCATATATTTT.

The table lists this clonotype with many counts. The genes are TRBV20-1 and TRBJ2-5; unclear D gene. The CDR3 has 10 residues. CDR1 is DFQATT and CDR2 is SNEGSKA in the germline V gene (reference sequence). V lost 3 bases, J lost 1 base, and 0 bases lay in between. The CDR3 region is CSASQETQYF. The CDR3 DNA reads as TGCAGTGCTAGCCAAGAGACCCAGTACTTC.

The sample holds many counts of this clonotype. The chain joins TRBV7-9 to TRBJ2-1, with 11 bases aligning to TRBD2. Germline CDR1 reads SEHNR; CDR2 reads FQNEAQ (reference sequence). The length of the CDR3 is 15 residues. V trimming: 0 bases; J trimming: 8 bases; junction bases outside the gene matches: 3. The CDR3 sequence: CASSLASGRVYEQFF. CDR3 DNA sequence: TGTGCCAGCAGCTTAGCTAGCGGGAGGGTATATGAGCAGTTCTTC.

The chain couples TRBV29-1 to TRBJ1-5, with a tentative D call TRBD1 (5 bases). Germline V gene lookup returns CDR1 SQVTM and CDR2 ANQGSEA. The CDR3 has 13 amino acids. Trimming took off 4 bases at V and 4 bases at J, with 11 bases between the two ends. CDR3 DNA: TGCAGCGTTGGGGGGGAGGGGAATCAGCCCCAGCATTTT. This gives the protein CSVGGEGNQPQHF.

This clonotype was seen a handful of times. This chain joins TRBV10-3 and TRBJ2-7, with 9 bases fitting TRBD1. Germline loops: CDR1 ENHRY, CDR2 SYGVKD. This CDR3 comprises 15 residues. Losses at the gene ends were 2 bases for V and 1 base for J; bases not matched to a gene: 3. CDR3 residues: CAISEPGQGSYEQYF. The CDR3, as DNA: TGTGCCATCAGTGAGCCGGGACAGGGTTCCTACGAGCAGTACTTC.

This clonotype was seen many times. The chain has TRBV7-8 and TRBJ2-7, with D maybe TRBD1 (5 bases). Trimming left V 5 bases short and J 3 bases short, with 17 bases between. CDR1 is SGHVS and CDR2 is FQNEAQ in the germline V gene. CDR3 length: 15 amino acids. The CDR3 is CASSPHPTRVYEQYF. CDR3 bases: TGTGCCAGCAGCCCCCACCCCACCAGGGTCTACGAGCAGTACTTC.

This clonotype was found a few times. V usage is TRBV6-1 and J usage is TRBJ2-1; 8 bases line up with TRBD2. The V gene end was trimmed by 6 bases and the J gene end by 4 bases; junction bases not matched to a gene: 8. Germline CDR1 reads MNHNS; CDR2 reads SASEGT. There are 15 residues in the CDR3. CDR3: CASSRAGASYNEQFF. The CDR3 nucleotides read TGTGCCAGCAGCCGAGCGGGAGCGTCGTACAATGAGCAGTTCTTC.

This clonotype was recorded a few times. The missing conserved phenylalanine or tryptophan at the end of this CDR3 makes a read error likely. The chain links TRBV27 to TRBJ1-6; 8 positions agree with TRBD1. This CDR3 is built from 14 residues. CDR1 and CDR2 from the germline V gene are MNHEY and SMNVEV (reference sequence). V lost 8 bases, J lost 9 bases, and 9 bases stayed unmatched. The CDR3: CASRRRDRGSPLHL. Here the CDR3 DNA reads TGTGCCAGCCGTCGCCGAGACAGGGGTTCACCCCTCCACCTT.